These 29 T cell receptor beta chains were sequenced from one sample in a study of cytomegalovirus exposure and HLA in healthy donors. PCR used 60 Vbeta primers and 13 Jbeta primers. TCRdb's copy holds only in-frame clones and misses some; the assay was immunoSEQ multiplex PCR. The repertoire holds about 110,000 clones, with roughly 82% as singletons. Specimen: PBMCs. The receptors come from a man in his forties or fifties in good health and CMV-seronegative.

V and J are TRBV6-5 and TRBJ2-5, with TRBD1 matching 7 bases. CDR1 MNHEY and CDR2 SVGAGI come from the germline V gene. Unmatched junction bases numbered 6, after V lost 7 bases and J lost 4 bases. The CDR3 loop spans 13 amino acids. CDR3 bases: TGTGCCAGCAAAGACAGGGTTGGAGAGACCCAGTACTTC. This encodes CASKDRVGETQYF.

The chain links TRBV9 to TRBJ2-1, with TRBD2 matching over 9 bases. The germline gives CDR1 SGDLS, CDR2 YYNGEE. The CDR3 is 14 amino acids. J lost 12 bases, V lost 0 bases, and 7 bases had no gene match. CDR3 amino acids: CASSVGGSGGRQFF. The DNA of the CDR3 is TGTGCCAGCAGCGTAGGGGGTAGCGGGGGCCGGCAGTTCTTC.

The V call is TRBV4-3, the J call TRBJ1-2; 7 bases match TRBD1. The V and J ends lost 1 base and 5 bases, in that order; junction bases with no gene match: 13. The length of the CDR3 is 17 residues. CDR1 is LGHNA, CDR2 YSLEER, per germline. The CDR3 nucleotides are TGCGCCAGCAGCCAAGGTACTCCGGGACAGCAACTTTATGGCTACACCTTC. Translating it yields CASSQGTPGQQLYGYTF.

The V gene is TRBV2, the J gene TRBJ1-6; 7 bases map to TRBD1. This CDR3 is built from 13 residues. V was clipped by 4 bases and J by 10 bases; unmatched bases: 4. Germline assignment: CDR1 SNHLY and CDR2 FYNNEI. The CDR3 sequence is CASSGQGGSPLHF. The CDR3 coding sequence is TGTGCCAGCAGTGGACAGGGTGGCTCACCCCTCCACTTT. Full variable domain (outside the CDR3, taken from reference TRBV2 and TRBJ1-6): EPEVTQTPSHQVTQMGQEVILRCVPISNHLYFYWYRQILGQKVEFLVSFYNNEISEKSEIFDDQFSVERPDGSNFTLKIRSTKLEDSAMYFCASSGQGGSPLHFGNGTRLTVT.

The gene calls are TRBV7-2 and TRBJ2-5; the match to TRBD2 covers 11 bases. This CDR3 has 15 amino acids. CDR1 and CDR2 from the germline V gene are SGHTA and FQGNSA. The J segment lost 10 bases and the V segment lost 4 bases, leaving 11 bases of the junction unmatched. CDR3 bases: TGTGCCAGCAGCTCGACTAGCGGGGCCGGAGAGGGCCAGTACTTC. Amino acids: CASSSTSGAGEGQYF. Full variable domain (outside the CDR3, taken from reference TRBV7-2 and TRBJ2-5): GAGVSQSPSNKVTEKGKDVELRCDPISGHTALYWYRQSLGQGLEFLIYFQGNSAPDKSGLPSDRFSAERTGGSVSTLTIQRTQQEDSAVYLCASSSTSGAGEGQYFGPGTRLLVL.

This chain links TRBV19 with TRBJ1-4; D gene unclear. The CDR3 is 19 residues long. The germline V gene has CDR1 LNHDA and CDR2 SQIVND (reference sequence). Trimming took 4 bases from V and 1 from J, leaving 22 bases between them. The CDR3 loop reads CASSTGSGRLVGTNEKLFF. CDR3 in DNA: TGTGCCAGTAGTACCGGGTCGGGCAGACTAGTTGGAACTAATGAAAAACTGTTTTTT.

The chain uses TRBV7-8 and TRBJ2-3; tentatively, D is TRBD1 (5 bases). Germline V gene lookup returns CDR1 SGHVS and CDR2 FQNEAQ. Trimming cost V 1 base and J 2 bases, with 10 bases left between them. This CDR3 has 15 amino acids. The CDR3, as DNA: TGTGCCAGCAGCTTAGATCAGGGAAACACAGATACGCAGTATTTT. It codes for CASSLDQGNTDTQYF.

The chain joins TRBV6-1 to TRBJ1-1; the match to TRBD1 covers 10 bases. The CDR3 has 17 residues. The V and J ends lost 4 bases and 4 bases, in that order; junction bases with no gene match: 12. Germline V lookup: CDR1 MNHNS, CDR2 SASEGT. CDR3: CASSVATTGGFGTEAFF. The CDR3 DNA is TGTGCCAGCAGTGTCGCCACGACAGGGGGCTTTGGCACTGAAGCTTTCTTT.

This chain uses TRBV7-8 with TRBJ2-7; no clear D gene. Germline-derived CDR1 and CDR2 are SGHVS and FQNEAQ. This CDR3 region has 15 residues. V lost 0 bases to trimming and J lost 0 bases, with 9 bases between them. In DNA form, the CDR3 reads TGTGCCAGCAGCTTAGCGGCCAGACACTCCTACGAGCAGTACTTC. This encodes CASSLAARHSYEQYF.

V usage is TRBV19 and J usage is TRBJ2-6, with D tentatively TRBD1 (6 bases). CDR3 length equals 16 residues. CDR1 and CDR2 (germline): LNHDA, SQIVND (reference sequence). The ends were cut back, 5 bases at V and 4 bases at J, with 15 bases in the middle. CDR3 in DNA: TGTGCCAGTAGTTCTCCCAGGGGATCCGGGGCCAACGTCCTGACTTTC. It yields the protein CASSSPRGSGANVLTF.

The CDR3 sequence: CASSPSAGVGEQFF. In DNA form, the CDR3 reads TGTGCCAGCAGCCCCTCGGCGGGGGTTGGTGAGCAGTTCTTC. The rearrangement uses TRBV5-5 and TRBJ2-1; 7 nucleotides match TRBD2. The V gene's germline CDR1 is SGHKS and CDR2 YYEKEE (reference sequence). Trimming removed 4 bases from V and 9 bases from J; junction bases left unmatched: 10. CDR3 length: 14 residues.

The CDR3 region is CASSVGGRDTGLTDTQYF. The CDR3 nucleotides read TGTGCCAGCAGCGTAGGGGGGAGGGACACAGGTCTCACAGATACGCAGTATTTT. The rearrangement uses TRBV9 and TRBJ2-3, with D possibly being TRBD2 (7 bases). This CDR3 is built from 18 residues. Trimming took off 0 bases at V and 2 bases at J, with 19 bases between the two ends. Looked up from germline, CDR1 is SGDLS and CDR2 is YYNGEE.

Regarding this clone: The same CDR3 is also encoded by other DNA sequences in this sample. J is TRBJ2-3 and V is TRBV6-1; D may be TRBD1 (5 bases). Germline V lookup: CDR1 MNHNS, CDR2 SASEGT. The CDR3 extends over 13 amino acids. The V end lost 9 bases, the J end lost 2 bases, and 12 bases lay between the germline ends. The CDR3 region is CASIADNTDTQYF. The CDR3, as DNA: TGTGCCAGTATTGCGGACAACACAGATACGCAGTATTTT.

The V and J genes are TRBV11-3 and TRBJ2-3; D not resolved. The CDR3 sequence is 13 residues long. The germline V gene encodes CDR1 SGHNT and CDR2 YENEEA. Trimming left V 1 base short and J 2 bases short, with 4 bases between. The CDR3 region is CASSLANTDTQYF. The CDR3 region has the DNA TGTGCCAGCAGCTTAGCCAACACAGATACGCAGTATTTT.

The chain employs TRBV5-1 and TRBJ1-4; 10 bases agree with TRBD1. The CDR3 spans 17 residues. The V gene end was trimmed by 4 bases and the J gene end by 8 bases; junction bases not matched to a gene: 14. The germline V gene encodes CDR1 SGHRS and CDR2 YFSETQ. The CDR3 DNA follows: TGCGCCAGCAGCCCGGGGGTGCGGACAGGGGGTAAGGAAAAACTGTTTTTT. Protein product: CASSPGVRTGGKEKLFF.

The chain couples TRBV27 to TRBJ1-2; D gene ambiguous. This CDR3 is 13 amino acids long. Germline V gives CDR1 MNHEY, CDR2 SMNVEV (reference sequence). Trimming removed 8 bases at V and 4 bases at J, with 14 bases between. In DNA form, the CDR3 reads TGTGCCAGCGCGAAAGCGGGCCCCTATGGCTACACCTTC. As protein: CASAKAGPYGYTF.

CDR3 nucleotides: TGCGCCAGCAGTCAGGGAGGGGGAAAGAGGAATGGCTACACCTTC. Amino acid sequence: CASSQGGGKRNGYTF. This sequence joins TRBV23-1 and TRBJ1-2; possible D gene TRBD1, 6 bases. TRBV23-1 is designated an ORF whose function remains uncertain. The V end was cut by 3 bases, the J end by 6 bases, with 17 bases between. The CDR3 consists of 15 residues.

This clone was found once. The chain links TRBV19 to TRBJ2-7; D ambiguous. V dropped 4 bases and J dropped 6 bases, with 10 bases sitting between them. Germline CDR1 LNHDA, CDR2 SQIVND (reference sequence). The CDR3 runs to 12 residues. Here the CDR3 reads CASSTGRLEQYF. The CDR3, as DNA: TGTGCCAGTAGTACAGGCAGGCTCGAGCAGTACTTC. Supplemented by reference TRBV19 and TRBJ2-7, the full variable domain reads DGGITQSPKYLFRKEGQNVTLSCEQNLNHDAMYWYRQDPGQGLRLIYYSQIVNDFQKGDIAEGYSVSREKKESFPLTVTSAQKNPTAFYLCASSTGRLEQYFGPGTRLTVT.

J is TRBJ2-3 and V is TRBV5-4; 7 bases align to TRBD2. Germline V gene data show CDR1 as SGHNT and CDR2 as YYREEE (reference sequence). This CDR3 comprises 18 residues. With 3 bases clipped from V and 5 bases from J, the junction kept 18 bases outside the gene matches. The CDR3 region has the DNA TGTGCCAGCAGCTCACCGTTTCCGGGGGGTGGTATTGTAGATACGCAGTATTTT. Amino acids: CASSSPFPGGGIVDTQYF.

This clone has more than one count but fewer than ten. The chain combines TRBV7-8 with TRBJ1-1; TRBD1 matches 7 bases. With 3 bases clipped from V and 1 base from J, the junction kept 8 bases outside the gene matches. Germline V gene data show CDR1 as SGHVS and CDR2 as FQNEAQ. The CDR3 has 16 residues. CDR3 protein: CASSLSRGFRNTEAFF. The CDR3 region has the DNA TGTGCCAGCAGCTTGAGCAGGGGGTTTAGGAACACTGAAGCTTTCTTT.

The rearrangement links TRBV5-1 to TRBJ1-2, with D tentatively TRBD1 (6 bases). V lost 4 bases and J 8 bases, leaving 9 bases between the germline ends. CDR1 is SGHRS, CDR2 YFSETQ, per germline. The CDR3 sequence is 11 residues long. In DNA, the CDR3 is TGCGCCAGCAGCCAACAGGGCGGCTACACCTTC. Amino acid sequence: CASSQQGGYTF.

Comments on this clone: This sample includes further DNA sequences coding for the same CDR3. CDR3 residues: CASSFQAGSGNTIYF. For the CDR3, the DNA is TGTGCCAGCAGCTTTCAGGCAGGGTCTGGAAACACCATATATTTT. This sequence joins TRBV7-9 and TRBJ1-3; the D gene is possibly TRBD1 (5 bases). V lost 3 bases and J 1 base, leaving 10 bases between the germline ends. Germline values: CDR1 SEHNR, CDR2 FQNEAQ (reference sequence). This CDR3 region has 15 residues.

Written as DNA, the CDR3 is TGCGCCAGCAGCCAAGATCGGGACAGCGGCTATGGCTACACCTTC. It is translated as CASSQDRDSGYGYTF. The chain recombines TRBV4-1 with TRBJ1-2; 7 bases fit TRBD1. CDR1 MGHRA and CDR2 YSYEKL come from the germline V gene. The CDR3 has 15 residues. Trimming took 0 bases from V and 4 from J; bases not matched to a gene: 5.

The V gene is TRBV29-1, the J gene TRBJ2-1, with 11 positions matching TRBD2. The germline V gene encodes CDR1 SQVTM and CDR2 ANQGSEA. Trimming took 1 base from V and 0 from J; bases not matched to a gene: 11. There are 19 residues in the CDR3. The CDR3 spells CSVEGRGLAESSSYNEQFF. As DNA, the CDR3 is TGCAGCGTTGAAGGGAGGGGACTAGCGGAATCTTCCTCCTACAATGAGCAGTTCTTC.

The chain has TRBV7-9 and TRBJ2-2, with D perhaps matching TRBD1 (6 bases). The V gene's germline CDR1 is SEHNR and CDR2 FQNEAQ (reference sequence). Trimming removed 5 bases from V and 0 bases from J, with 10 bases in between. The CDR3 runs to 15 residues. The CDR3 sequence is CASSQDRTNTGELFF. The CDR3 DNA sequence: TGTGCCAGCAGCCAAGACAGGACGAACACCGGGGAGCTGTTTTTT.

This clone was detected once. V is TRBV11-2 and J is TRBJ1-2, with 8 bases aligning to TRBD1. Trimming removed 0 bases from V and 7 bases from J; junction bases left unmatched: 10. CDR1 SGHAT and CDR2 FQNNGV come from the germline V gene. The CDR3 covers 16 residues. DNA of the CDR3: TGTGCCAGCAGCTTAGATCGGACAGGGAGGTTGGGTGGCTACACCTTC. This encodes CASSLDRTGRLGGYTF.

V is TRBV28 and J is TRBJ1-1; the D is unclear. Germline CDR1 and CDR2: MDHEN and SYDVKM. This CDR3 comprises 15 residues. V lost 5 bases and J lost 1, with 14 bases in between. The DNA for the CDR3 is TGTGCCAGCAGTCTCCTATACGAGGGGAACACTGAAGCTTTCTTT. Translating it yields CASSLLYEGNTEAFF.

This chain links TRBV5-4 with TRBJ1-1; D may be TRBD1 (5 bases). CDR3 size: 14 residues. Per the germline V gene, CDR1 is SGHNT and CDR2 is YYREEE (reference sequence). Trimming pared 2 bases from V and 3 bases from J, leaving 11 bases between. The CDR3 region is CASSFGDWDTEAFF. CDR3 sequence (DNA): TGTGCCAGCAGCTTTGGGGACTGGGACACTGAAGCTTTCTTT.

V and J are TRBV21-1 and TRBJ2-1; no DNA check was done on the table's D call, TRBD1. TRBV21-1 is reported as a pseudogene. This CDR3 contains 14 residues. The CDR3 region has the DNA TGTGCCAGCAGCAAAGGGGGGCCTGCGAATGAGCAGTTCTTC. This encodes CASSKGGPANEQFF.